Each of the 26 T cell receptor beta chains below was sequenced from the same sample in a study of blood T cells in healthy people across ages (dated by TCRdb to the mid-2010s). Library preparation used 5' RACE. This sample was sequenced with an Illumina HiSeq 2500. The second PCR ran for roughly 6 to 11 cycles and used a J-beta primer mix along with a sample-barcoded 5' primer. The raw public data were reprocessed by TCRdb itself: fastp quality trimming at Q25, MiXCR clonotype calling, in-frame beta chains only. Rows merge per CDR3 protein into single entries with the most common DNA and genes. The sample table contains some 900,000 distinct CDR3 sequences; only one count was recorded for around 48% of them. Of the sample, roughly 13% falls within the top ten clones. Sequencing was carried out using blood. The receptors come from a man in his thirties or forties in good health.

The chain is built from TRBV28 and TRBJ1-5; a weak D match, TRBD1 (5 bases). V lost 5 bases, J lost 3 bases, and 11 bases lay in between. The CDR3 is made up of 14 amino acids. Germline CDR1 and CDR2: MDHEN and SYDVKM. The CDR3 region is CASSGHPNNQPQHF. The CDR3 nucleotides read TGTGCCAGCAGTGGACATCCGAACAATCAGCCCCAGCATTTT.

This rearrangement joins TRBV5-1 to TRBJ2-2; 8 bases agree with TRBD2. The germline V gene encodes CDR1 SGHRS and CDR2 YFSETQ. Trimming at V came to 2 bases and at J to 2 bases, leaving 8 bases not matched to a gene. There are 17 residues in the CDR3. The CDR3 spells CASSFGGLALNTGELFF. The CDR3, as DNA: TGCGCCAGCAGCTTTGGAGGACTAGCTCTCAACACCGGGGAGCTGTTTTTT.

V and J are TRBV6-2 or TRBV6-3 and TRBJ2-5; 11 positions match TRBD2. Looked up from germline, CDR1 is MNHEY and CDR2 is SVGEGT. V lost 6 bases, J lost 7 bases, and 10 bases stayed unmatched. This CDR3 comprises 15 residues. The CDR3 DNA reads TGTGCCAGCAGACCGACAACTGGGACTAGCGGGACCCAGTACTTC. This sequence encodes CASRPTTGTSGTQYF.

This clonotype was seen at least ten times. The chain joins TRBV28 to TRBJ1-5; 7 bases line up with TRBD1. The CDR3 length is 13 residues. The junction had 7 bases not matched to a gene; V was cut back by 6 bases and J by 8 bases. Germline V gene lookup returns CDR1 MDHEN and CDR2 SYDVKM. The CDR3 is CASRTTGSEPQHF. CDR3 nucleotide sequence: TGTGCCAGCAGAACGACAGGGTCAGAGCCCCAGCATTTT.

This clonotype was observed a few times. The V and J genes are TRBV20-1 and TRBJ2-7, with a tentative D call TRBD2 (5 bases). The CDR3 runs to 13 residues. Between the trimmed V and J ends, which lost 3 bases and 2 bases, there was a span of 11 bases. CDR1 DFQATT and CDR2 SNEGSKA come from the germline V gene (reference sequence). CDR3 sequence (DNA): TGCAGTGCTAGCGCGAGCGGTCCCTACGAGCAGTACTTC. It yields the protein CSASASGPYEQYF.

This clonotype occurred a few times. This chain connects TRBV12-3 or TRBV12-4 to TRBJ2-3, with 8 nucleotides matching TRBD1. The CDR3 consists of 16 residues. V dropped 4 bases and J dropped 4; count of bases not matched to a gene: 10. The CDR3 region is CASSWTGRMSADTQYF. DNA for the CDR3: TGTGCCAGCAGTTGGACAGGGCGTATGTCCGCAGATACGCAGTATTTT.

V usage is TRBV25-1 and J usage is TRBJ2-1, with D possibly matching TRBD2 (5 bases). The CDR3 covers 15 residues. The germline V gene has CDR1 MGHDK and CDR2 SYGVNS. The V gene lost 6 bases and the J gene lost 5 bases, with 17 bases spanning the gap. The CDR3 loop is CASRPEDPRDNEQFF. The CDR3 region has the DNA TGTGCCAGCAGGCCGGAGGACCCCCGGGACAATGAGCAGTTCTTC.

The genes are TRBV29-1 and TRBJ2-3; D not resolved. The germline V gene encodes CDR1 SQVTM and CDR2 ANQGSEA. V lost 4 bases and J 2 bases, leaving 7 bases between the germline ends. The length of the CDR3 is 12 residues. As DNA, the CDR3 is TGCAGCGTTGGCCTTACCACAGATACGCAGTATTTT. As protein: CSVGLTTDTQYF.

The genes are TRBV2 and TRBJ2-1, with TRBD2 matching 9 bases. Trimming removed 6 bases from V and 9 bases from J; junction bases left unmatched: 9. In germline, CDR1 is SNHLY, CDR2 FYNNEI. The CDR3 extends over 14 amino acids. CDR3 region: CASRGTSRGGEQFF. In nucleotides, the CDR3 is TGTGCCAGCAGGGGGACTAGCCGGGGGGGTGAGCAGTTCTTC.

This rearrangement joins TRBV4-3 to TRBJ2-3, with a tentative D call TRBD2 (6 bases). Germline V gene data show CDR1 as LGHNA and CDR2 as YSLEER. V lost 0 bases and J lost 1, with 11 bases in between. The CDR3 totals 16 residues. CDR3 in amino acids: CASSQDRGGGTDTQYF. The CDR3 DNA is TGCGCCAGCAGCCAAGATAGAGGCGGGGGCACAGATACGCAGTATTTT.

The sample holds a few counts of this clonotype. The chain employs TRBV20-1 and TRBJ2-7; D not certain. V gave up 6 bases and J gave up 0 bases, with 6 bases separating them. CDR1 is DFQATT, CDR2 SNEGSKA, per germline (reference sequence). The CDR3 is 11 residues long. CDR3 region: CSAHHSYEQYF. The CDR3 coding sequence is TGCAGTGCACACCACTCCTACGAGCAGTACTTC.

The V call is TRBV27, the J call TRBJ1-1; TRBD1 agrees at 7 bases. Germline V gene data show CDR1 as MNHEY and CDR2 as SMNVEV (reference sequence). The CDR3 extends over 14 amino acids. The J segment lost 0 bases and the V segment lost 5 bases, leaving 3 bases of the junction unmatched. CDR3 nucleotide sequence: TGTGCCAGCAGTCAGGGACAGCTGAACACTGAAGCTTTCTTT. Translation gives CASSQGQLNTEAFF.

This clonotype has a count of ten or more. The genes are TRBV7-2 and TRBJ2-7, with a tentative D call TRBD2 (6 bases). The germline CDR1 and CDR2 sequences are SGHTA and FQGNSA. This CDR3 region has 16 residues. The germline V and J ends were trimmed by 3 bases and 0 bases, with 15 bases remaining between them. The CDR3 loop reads CASSFSGTFSSYEQYF. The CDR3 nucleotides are TGTGCCAGCAGCTTTTCCGGGACTTTCAGCTCCTACGAGCAGTACTTC. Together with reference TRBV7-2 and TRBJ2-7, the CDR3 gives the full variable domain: GAGVSQSPSNKVTEKGKDVELRCDPISGHTALYWYRQSLGQGLEFLIYFQGNSAPDKSGLPSDRFSAERTGGSVSTLTIQRTQQEDSAVYLCASSFSGTFSSYEQYFGPGTRLTVT.

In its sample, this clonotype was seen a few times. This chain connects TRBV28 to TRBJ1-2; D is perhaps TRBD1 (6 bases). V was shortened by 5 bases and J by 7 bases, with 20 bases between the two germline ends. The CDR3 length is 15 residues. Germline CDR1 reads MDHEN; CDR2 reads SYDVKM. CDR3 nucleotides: TGTGCCAGCAGTCCTATTGGGGGGCTTGGGTCTGGCTACACCTTC. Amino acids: CASSPIGGLGSGYTF.

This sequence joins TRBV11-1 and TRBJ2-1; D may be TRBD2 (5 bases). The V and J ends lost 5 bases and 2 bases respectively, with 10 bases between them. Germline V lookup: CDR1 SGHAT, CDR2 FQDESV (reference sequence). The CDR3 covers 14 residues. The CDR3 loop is CASSGSSAYNEQFF. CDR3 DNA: TGTGCCAGCAGCGGGAGTTCCGCCTACAATGAGCAGTTCTTC.

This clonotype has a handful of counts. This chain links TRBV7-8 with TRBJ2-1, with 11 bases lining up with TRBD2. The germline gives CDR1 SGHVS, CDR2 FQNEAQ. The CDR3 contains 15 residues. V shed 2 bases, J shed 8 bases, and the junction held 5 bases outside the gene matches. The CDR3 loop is CASSLSSGGAYEQFF. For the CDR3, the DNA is TGTGCCAGCAGCTTAAGTAGCGGGGGGGCCTATGAGCAGTTCTTC.

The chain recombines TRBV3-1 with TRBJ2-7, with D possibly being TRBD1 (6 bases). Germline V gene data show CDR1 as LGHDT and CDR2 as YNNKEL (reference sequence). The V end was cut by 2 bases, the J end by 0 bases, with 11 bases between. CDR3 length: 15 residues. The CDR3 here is CASSQKDRSSYEQYF. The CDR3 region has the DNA TGTGCCAGCAGCCAAAAAGACAGGAGCTCCTACGAGCAGTACTTC.

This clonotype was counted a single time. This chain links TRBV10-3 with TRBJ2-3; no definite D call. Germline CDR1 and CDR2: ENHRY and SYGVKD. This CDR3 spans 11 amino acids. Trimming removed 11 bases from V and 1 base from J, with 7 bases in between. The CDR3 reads CAVKGTDTQYF. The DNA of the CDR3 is TGTGCCGTCAAGGGCACAGATACGCAGTATTTT.

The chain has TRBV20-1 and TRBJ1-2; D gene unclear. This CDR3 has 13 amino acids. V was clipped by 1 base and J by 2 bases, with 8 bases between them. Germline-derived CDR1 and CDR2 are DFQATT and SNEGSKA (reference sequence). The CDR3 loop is CSARGQANYGYTF. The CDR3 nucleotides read TGCAGTGCTAGAGGGCAGGCAAACTATGGCTACACCTTC.

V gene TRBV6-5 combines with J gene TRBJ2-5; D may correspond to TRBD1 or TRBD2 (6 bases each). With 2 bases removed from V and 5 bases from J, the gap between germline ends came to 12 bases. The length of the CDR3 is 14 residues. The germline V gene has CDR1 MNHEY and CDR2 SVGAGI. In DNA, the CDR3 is TGTGCCAGCAGTTACATGGGGGGCAGGGAGACCCAGTACTTC. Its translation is CASSYMGGRETQYF.

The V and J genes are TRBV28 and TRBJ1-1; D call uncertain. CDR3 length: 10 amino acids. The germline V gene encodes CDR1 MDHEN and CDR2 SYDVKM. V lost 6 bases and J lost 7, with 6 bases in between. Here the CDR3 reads CASRKREAFF. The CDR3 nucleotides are TGTGCCAGCAGAAAACGTGAAGCTTTCTTT.

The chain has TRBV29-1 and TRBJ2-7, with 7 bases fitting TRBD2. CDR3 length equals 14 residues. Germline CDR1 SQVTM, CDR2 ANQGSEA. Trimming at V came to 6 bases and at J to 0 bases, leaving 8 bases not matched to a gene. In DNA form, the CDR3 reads TGCAGCGTCGAGCGGGACCCAAACTCCTACGAGCAGTACTTC. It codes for CSVERDPNSYEQYF.

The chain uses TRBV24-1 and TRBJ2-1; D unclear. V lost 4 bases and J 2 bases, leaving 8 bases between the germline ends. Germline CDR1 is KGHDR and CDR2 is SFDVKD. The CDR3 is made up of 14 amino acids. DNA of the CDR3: TGTGCCACCAGTGACAGTGTCCCCTACAATGAGCAGTTCTTC. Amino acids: CATSDSVPYNEQFF.

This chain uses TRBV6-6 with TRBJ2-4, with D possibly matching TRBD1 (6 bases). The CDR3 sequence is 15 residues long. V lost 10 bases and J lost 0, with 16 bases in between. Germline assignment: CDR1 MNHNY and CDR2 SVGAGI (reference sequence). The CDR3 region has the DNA TGTGCCACCATGGGGGCCGAACTAGCCAAAAACATTCAGTACTTC. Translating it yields CATMGAELAKNIQYF.

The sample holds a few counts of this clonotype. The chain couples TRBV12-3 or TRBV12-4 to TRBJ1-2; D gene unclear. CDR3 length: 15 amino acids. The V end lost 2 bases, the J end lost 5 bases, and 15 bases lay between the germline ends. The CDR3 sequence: CASSLTRDPFYGYTF. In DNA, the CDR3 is TGTGCCAGCAGTTTAACCCGGGATCCTTTTTATGGCTACACCTTC.

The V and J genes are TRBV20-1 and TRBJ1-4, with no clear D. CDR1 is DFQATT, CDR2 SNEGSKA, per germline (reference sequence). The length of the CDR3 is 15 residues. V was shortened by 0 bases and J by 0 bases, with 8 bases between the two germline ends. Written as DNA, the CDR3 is TGCAGTGCTAGAGATCGGGCCTCAACTAATGAAAAACTGTTTTTT. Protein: CSARDRASTNEKLFF.